The present T cell receptor (beta chain) was sequenced within a study of early T cells in non-severe SARS-CoV-2 infection. At the level of the study: Sequencing targeted bulk RNA from unsorted whole blood, leaving chains unpaired.

cDNA molecules, individually, were tagged with unique molecular identifiers. MiXCR was run by TCRdb on the 5' RACE reads, yielding one entry per CDR3 protein. The repertoire includes 75,000 to 100,000 distinct CDR3 sequences, roughly 17% of them detected once, and around 1.3% sits in the top ten. Germline V lookup: CDR1 SGHTA, CDR2 FQGNSA. Trimming shortened V by 0 bases and J by 3 bases, and 9 bases separated the two germline ends. This CDR3 spans 14 amino acids. Whole-study findings and limits: VDJdb-based matching was biased toward anti-spike CD8 responses and missed private and CD4 specificities.

As regards this clonotype: Its specificity is unknown.

The rearrangement links TRBV7-2 to TRBJ2-7; maybe TRBD2 (6 bases). Sequences were obtained from whole blood. This clonotype originated in an adult who was a healthcare worker with PCR-confirmed SARS-CoV-2 infection or an uninfected control (not recorded which). CDR3 nucleotides: TGTGCCAGCAGCTTAGCCCGCGGGGACTACGAGCAGTACTTC. The encoded protein is CASSLARGDYEQYF.